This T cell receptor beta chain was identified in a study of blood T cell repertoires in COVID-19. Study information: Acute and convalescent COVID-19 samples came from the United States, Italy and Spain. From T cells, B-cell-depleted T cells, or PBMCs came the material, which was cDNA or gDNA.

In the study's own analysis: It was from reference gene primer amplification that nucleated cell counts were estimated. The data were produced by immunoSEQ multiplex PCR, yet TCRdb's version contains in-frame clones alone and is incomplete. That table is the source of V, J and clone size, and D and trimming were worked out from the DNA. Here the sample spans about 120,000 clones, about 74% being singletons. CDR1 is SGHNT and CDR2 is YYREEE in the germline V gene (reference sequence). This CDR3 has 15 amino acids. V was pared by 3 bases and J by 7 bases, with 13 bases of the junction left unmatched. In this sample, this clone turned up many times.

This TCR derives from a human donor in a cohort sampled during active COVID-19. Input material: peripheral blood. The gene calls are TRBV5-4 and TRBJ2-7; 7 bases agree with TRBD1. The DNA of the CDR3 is TGTGCCAGCAGCTACGACAGGGCGACGACGGAGGAGCAGTACTTC. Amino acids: CASSYDRATTEEQYF. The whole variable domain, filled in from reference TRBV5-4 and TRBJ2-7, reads ETGVTQSPTHLIKTRGQQVTLRCSSQSGHNTVSWYQQALGQGPQFIFQYYREEENGRGNFPPRFSGLQFPNYSSELNVNALELDDSALYLCASSYDRATTEEQYFGPGTRLTVT.